This passage covers 12 T cell receptor beta chains from one sample sequenced in a study of response to subunit inactivated influenza vaccine. TCRdb reprocessed the RT-PCR reads with MiXCR, giving one entry per CDR3 protein. The sample includes under 950,000 distinct CDR3 sequences, around 21% of them seen just once. Sequenced material: PBMCs from blood, taken less than 6 days after vaccination. These receptors were taken from a man aged 50-60 years who received an inactivated influenza vaccine.

The J gene is TRBJ2-4, the V gene TRBV19, with a tentative D call TRBD2 (6 bases). The V end lost 6 bases, the J end lost 8 bases, and 14 bases lay between the germline ends. Germline lookup yields CDR1 LNHDA and CDR2 SQIVND (reference sequence). The CDR3 contains 13 residues. The CDR3 coding sequence is TGTGCCAGTAGCCCTCGGGGGTATGACATTCAGTACTTC. It specifies CASSPRGYDIQYF.

This rearrangement joins TRBV4-2 to TRBJ2-4; TRBD2 might be the D (5 bases). Germline assignment: CDR1 LGHNA and CDR2 YNFKEQ. The V and J ends lost 6 bases and 2 bases respectively, with 11 bases between them. The CDR3 consists of 14 residues. In DNA form, the CDR3 reads TGTGCCAGCAGAAACGGACTGACCAAAAACATTCAGTACTTC. Translating gives CASRNGLTKNIQYF.

This clonotype turned up a few times. V usage is TRBV7-6 and J usage is TRBJ2-1; 9 bases are a match to TRBD2. V was clipped by 3 bases and J by 8 bases; unmatched bases: 8. The germline V gene has CDR1 SGHVS and CDR2 FNYEAQ. The CDR3 sequence is 15 residues long. This CDR3 reads CASSFSGTSLDEQFF. CDR3 DNA sequence: TGTGCCAGCAGCTTTTCAGGGACTAGCCTCGATGAGCAGTTCTTC.

This rearrangement joins TRBV11-2 to TRBJ1-6; D not certain. Germline-derived CDR1 and CDR2 are SGHAT and FQNNGV. The CDR3 loop spans 16 amino acids. Deletions cut 5 bases from V and 5 bases from J, with 16 bases between. CDR3 amino acids: CASSGRVSADNSPLHF. Written as DNA, the CDR3 is TGTGCCAGCAGCGGACGAGTGTCCGCGGATAATTCACCCCTCCACTTT.

This clonotype has more than one count but fewer than ten. The CDR3 loop reads CSARTHGTNTDTQYF. In DNA form, the CDR3 reads TGCAGTGCTAGAACGCACGGGACGAACACAGATACGCAGTATTTT. The chain links TRBV20-1 to TRBJ2-3; D may correspond to TRBD1 or TRBD2 (5 bases each). Trimming removed 2 bases from V and 2 bases from J, with 14 bases in between. Per germline, CDR1 DFQATT and CDR2 SNEGSKA (reference sequence). The CDR3 length is 15 residues.

This sequence joins TRBV19 and TRBJ2-1; 9 nucleotides agree with TRBD2. Germline trimming cut 5 bases from V and 9 bases from J; bases unmatched to any gene: 11. CDR1 and CDR2 from the germline V gene are LNHDA and SQIVND (reference sequence). The CDR3 loop spans 15 amino acids. The CDR3 DNA follows: TGTGCCAGTAGTGGGTCTAGCGGGATCGGAATTGAGCAGTTCTTC. Its translation is CASSGSSGIGIEQFF.

The table lists this clonotype with many counts. This chain links TRBV20-1 with TRBJ2-6; TRBD1 aligns across 10 bases. Unmatched junction bases numbered 5, after V lost 3 bases and J lost 0 bases. Per germline, CDR1 DFQATT and CDR2 SNEGSKA (reference sequence). The CDR3 runs 17 residues. The chain's CDR3 is CSASAGTGASGANVLTF. The CDR3 DNA is TGCAGTGCTAGTGCCGGGACAGGGGCCTCTGGGGCCAACGTCCTGACTTTC.

The chain couples TRBV5-1 to TRBJ2-3; possibly TRBD2 for D (5 bases). V was pared by 10 bases and J by 5 bases, with 23 bases between. Germline V gives CDR1 SGHRS, CDR2 YFSETQ. This CDR3 is 15 amino acids long. The CDR3 here is CASAPGNTGVDTQYF. DNA for the CDR3: TGCGCCTCAGCCCCGGGGAATACTGGGGTAGATACGCAGTATTTT. Full variable domain (rest looked up from reference TRBV5-1 and TRBJ2-3): KAGVTQTPRYLIKTRGQQVTLSCSPISGHRSVSWYQQTPGQGLQFLFEYFSETQRNKGNFPGRFSGRQFSNSRSEMNVSTLELGDSALYLCASAPGNTGVDTQYFGPGTRLTVL.

This clonotype was seen a few times. The chain combines TRBV28 with TRBJ2-7; a possible D gene is TRBD1 (6 bases). The CDR3 covers 13 residues. The V gene lost 9 bases and the J gene lost 6 bases, with 18 bases spanning the gap. Germline CDR1 reads MDHEN; CDR2 reads SYDVKM. The CDR3 region is CASSGTPLSEQYF. DNA of the CDR3: TGTGCCAGTTCCGGGACACCGCTTAGCGAGCAGTACTTC.

This clonotype was counted a few times. This chain uses TRBV3-1 with TRBJ2-1; 7 nucleotides match TRBD2. The CDR3 runs to 15 residues. V lost 1 base and J lost 13; bases outside the gene matches: 13. Germline loops: CDR1 LGHDT, CDR2 YNNKEL (reference sequence). The CDR3 region is CASSQAGGGALAQFF. Written as DNA, the CDR3 is TGTGCCAGCAGCCAAGCGGGAGGCGGGGCTCTCGCTCAGTTCTTC.

This clonotype was seen a few times. The J gene is TRBJ2-5, the V gene TRBV10-3; perhaps TRBD1 as D (5 bases). Per the germline V gene, CDR1 is ENHRY and CDR2 is SYGVKD. CDR3 length: 14 amino acids. The ends were cut back, 6 bases at V and 0 bases at J, with 11 bases in the middle. The CDR3 reads CAIREDRNQETQYF. The CDR3 DNA follows: TGTGCCATCAGGGAAGACAGAAACCAAGAGACCCAGTACTTC.

This clonotype has ten or more counts. The CDR3 region is CSANRPGLAGWSYF. CDR3 in DNA: TGCAGTGCTAACCGCCCGGGACTAGCGGGATGGTCGTACTTC. The chain recombines TRBV20-1 with TRBJ2-7; 13 nucleotides agree with TRBD2. Trimming cost V 4 bases and J 12 bases; bases outside gene matches: 12. The CDR3 has 14 amino acids. CDR1 DFQATT and CDR2 SNEGSKA come from the germline V gene (reference sequence).